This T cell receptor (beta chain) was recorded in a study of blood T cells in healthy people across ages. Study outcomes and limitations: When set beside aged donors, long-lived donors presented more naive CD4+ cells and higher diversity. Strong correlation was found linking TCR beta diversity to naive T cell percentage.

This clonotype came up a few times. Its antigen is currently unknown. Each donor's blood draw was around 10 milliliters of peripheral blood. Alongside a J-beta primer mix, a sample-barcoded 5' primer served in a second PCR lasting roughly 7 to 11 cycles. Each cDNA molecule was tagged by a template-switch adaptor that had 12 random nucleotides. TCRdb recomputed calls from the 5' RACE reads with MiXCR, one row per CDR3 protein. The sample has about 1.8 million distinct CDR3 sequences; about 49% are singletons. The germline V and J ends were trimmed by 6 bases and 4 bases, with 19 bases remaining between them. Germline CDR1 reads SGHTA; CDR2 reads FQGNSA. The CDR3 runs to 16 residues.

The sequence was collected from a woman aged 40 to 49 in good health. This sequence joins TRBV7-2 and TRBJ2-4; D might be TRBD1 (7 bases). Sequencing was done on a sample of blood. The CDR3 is CASSSRGATVKNIQYF. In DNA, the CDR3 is TGTGCCAGCAGTTCCAGGGGGGCGACGGTAAAAAACATTCAGTACTTC.